The 13 T cell receptor beta chains given below trace back to one sample, sequenced in a study of PD-L1 blockade in urothelial cancer. The time point is: pretreatment peripheral blood. Some clones are missing from TCRdb's copy, which holds only in-frame ones; the method was immunoSEQ multiplex PCR. In the table there are tens of thousands of clones, under 90% of which are singletons. The material sequenced was PBMCs, taken around atezolizumab (anti-PD-L1) treatment. These receptors were obtained from a man in his fifties or sixties with urothelial cancer.

The V and J genes are TRBV5-6 and TRBJ2-7; 7 positions agree with TRBD1. This CDR3 is built from 13 residues. Germline-derived CDR1 and CDR2 are SGHDT and YYEEEE. Losses at the gene ends were 7 bases for V and 2 bases for J; bases not matched to a gene: 6. The CDR3 DNA is TGTGCCAGCTCGCGGCAGGGGGCCTACGAGCAGTACTTC. It translates to CASSRQGAYEQYF.

V gene TRBV28 combines with J gene TRBJ2-5, with TRBD2 identical over 7 bases. Germline loops: CDR1 MDHEN, CDR2 SYDVKM. Germline trimming cut 6 bases from V and 5 bases from J; bases unmatched to any gene: 6. This CDR3 comprises 13 residues. The CDR3 nucleotides are TGTGCCAGCAGCCCGGGGGGAGGGGAGACCCAGTACTTC. This translates into CASSPGGGETQYF.

In regard to this clone: Other DNA sequences in the sample encode the same CDR3. The chain combines TRBV20-1 with TRBJ2-7; no definite D call. Trimming pared 3 bases from V and 4 bases from J, leaving 7 bases between. The CDR3 extends over 11 amino acids. Germline CDR1 DFQATT, CDR2 SNEGSKA (reference sequence). CDR3: CSARLGYEQYF. The CDR3 nucleotides are TGCAGTGCTAGGCTCGGTTACGAGCAGTACTTC.

The chain joins TRBV7-9 to TRBJ2-3, with 7 bases identical to TRBD1. The CDR3 is 13 amino acids. The J segment lost 6 bases and the V segment lost 3 bases, leaving 3 bases of the junction unmatched. The V gene's germline CDR1 is SEHNR and CDR2 FQNEAQ (reference sequence). The CDR3 reads CASSFDRADTQYF. The CDR3 DNA reads as TGTGCCAGCAGCTTCGACAGGGCCGATACGCAGTATTTT.

The chain joins TRBV4-1 to TRBJ2-1, with TRBD1 matching 9 bases. Trimming at V came to 3 bases and at J to 7 bases, leaving 10 bases not matched to a gene. The CDR3 extends over 16 amino acids. Germline CDR1 MGHRA, CDR2 YSYEKL. Here the CDR3 reads CASSQLGDRVRNEQFF. As DNA, the CDR3 is TGCGCCAGCAGCCAGTTGGGGGACAGGGTTAGAAATGAGCAGTTCTTC.

The V call is TRBV11-2, the J call TRBJ2-1; TRBD2 matches at 11 bases. This CDR3 comprises 16 residues. J was trimmed by 9 bases and V by 5 bases; bases with no gene match: 12. CDR1 is SGHAT and CDR2 is FQNNGV in the germline V gene. Here the CDR3 DNA reads TGTGCCAGCAGCCAAAGGGTAGCGGGAGGGCTAATTGAGCAGTTCTTC. Translation: CASSQRVAGGLIEQFF.

CDR3 sequence: CASSSRTGGDANGYTF. The CDR3 nucleotides read TGTGCCAGCAGTTCCCGGACAGGGGGCGACGCTAACGGCTACACCTTC. This sequence joins TRBV28 and TRBJ1-2; TRBD1 aligns across 11 bases. CDR1 is MDHEN and CDR2 is SYDVKM in the germline V gene. This CDR3 contains 16 residues. The V segment lost 4 bases and the J segment 8 bases; nucleotides outside the gene matches: 12.

The rearrangement joins TRBV7-6 to TRBJ1-2, with 7 bases fitting TRBD1. V dropped 1 base and J dropped 8; count of bases not matched to a gene: 10. This CDR3 has 15 amino acids. CDR1 is SGHVS, CDR2 FNYEAQ, per germline. The CDR3: CASSLDSQGTHGYTF. CDR3 nucleotide sequence: TGTGCCAGCAGCTTAGATTCACAGGGGACGCACGGCTACACCTTC.

The CDR3 coding sequence is TGTGCCAGCAGCTTGGCCGGGATAGGGGAGACCCAGTACTTC. Translated, it gives CASSLAGIGETQYF. The genes are TRBV5-4 and TRBJ2-5, with D maybe TRBD2 (5 bases). The CDR3 sequence is 14 residues long. CDR1 is SGHNT, CDR2 YYREEE, per germline (reference sequence). The V and J ends lost 0 bases and 5 bases respectively, with 11 bases between them. The variable domain in full, with the rest retrieved from reference TRBV5-4 and TRBJ2-5, is ETGVTQSPTHLIKTRGQQVTLRCSSQSGHNTVSWYQQALGQGPQFIFQYYREEENGRGNFPPRFSGLQFPNYSSELNVNALELDDSALYLCASSLAGIGETQYFGPGTRLLVL.

The rearrangement joins TRBV27 to TRBJ2-5; TRBD2 agrees at 10 bases. The germline gives CDR1 MNHEY, CDR2 SMNVEV (reference sequence). The CDR3 sequence is 16 residues long. The V segment lost 5 bases and the J segment 2 bases; nucleotides outside the gene matches: 8. The CDR3 is CASSLLGAGGQETQYF. The CDR3 nucleotides read TGTGCCAGCAGTCTTCTCGGAGCGGGAGGGCAAGAGACCCAGTACTTC.

The rearrangement links TRBV27 to TRBJ1-5, with a weak D call TRBD1 (5 bases). This CDR3 comprises 16 residues. The germline gives CDR1 MNHEY, CDR2 SMNVEV (reference sequence). V lost 5 bases and J 0 bases, leaving 14 bases between the germline ends. CDR3 sequence: CASSPQGLYSNQPQHF. The CDR3 bases are TGTGCCAGCAGTCCTCAGGGATTGTATAGCAATCAGCCCCAGCATTTT.

This clone has just a few counts. The gene calls are TRBV29-1 and TRBJ1-1; D is uncertain. The CDR3 extends over 13 amino acids. The V gene's germline CDR1 is SQVTM and CDR2 ANQGSEA. V shed 4 bases and J shed 1 base, with 10 bases lying between them. The CDR3 loop reads CSVGSGRNTEAFF. In DNA, the CDR3 is TGCAGCGTTGGATCGGGGAGGAACACTGAAGCTTTCTTT.

This rearrangement joins TRBV9 to TRBJ1-3; the D is unclear. Germline loops: CDR1 SGDLS, CDR2 YYNGEE. CDR3 length: 16 residues. V lost 4 bases and J 2 bases, leaving 16 bases between the germline ends. As DNA, the CDR3 is TGTGCCAGCAGCCCCAGTTTAGCAGCCCCTGGAAACACCATATATTTT. Translated, it gives CASSPSLAAPGNTIYF.